The rows below give T cell receptor beta chains drawn from one sample of a study of beta chain features in type 1 diabetes. This table comes from immunoSEQ multiplex PCR, and its TCRdb copy is limited to in-frame clones, with some not included. The sample has under 350,000 clones, about 8.5% seen once. Sequencing was done on a sample of central memory CD4+ T cells from blood. These receptors were taken from a woman aged 18-30 years in good health. Both conserved end residues are part of each CDR3. D genes are given only for firm matches. The size of a clone is reported for some rows only, either as once, few or many, or as a class for expanded clones.

D gene: .
J gene: TRBJ2-1
V gene: TRBV9
clone size: few
CDR3 length: 15
CDR3 DNA: TGTGCCAGCAGCTTTAGCGAAGGGGCTTACAATGAGCAGTTCTTC
CDR3 protein: CASSFSEGAYNEQFF

D gene: TRBD2
J gene: TRBJ2-5
V gene: TRBV5-4
clone size: .
CDR3 length: 17
CDR3 DNA: TGTGCCAGCAGCAGGACTAGCGGGGGGGCCGGGACGGAGACCCAGTACTTC
CDR3 protein: CASSRTSGGAGTETQYF

D gene: TRBD1
J gene: TRBJ2-2
V gene: TRBV18
clone size: few
CDR3 length: 15
CDR3 DNA: TGTGCCAGCTCACCGACAGGGTTGGGCACCGGGGAGCTGTTTTTT
CDR3 protein: CASSPTGLGTGELFF

D gene: .
J gene: TRBJ1-2
V gene: TRBV4-1
clone size: .
CDR3 length: 17
CDR3 DNA: TGCGCCAGCAGCCAAGCTAGTGGGGCTCCGACGGGTTATGGCTACACCTTC
CDR3 protein: CASSQASGAPTGYGYTF

D gene: TRBD1
J gene: TRBJ1-2
V gene: TRBV7-2
clone size: .
CDR3 length: 14
CDR3 DNA: TGTGCCAGCAGCGCAGGACAGGGGGTCGGTGGCTACACCTTC
CDR3 protein: CASSAGQGVGGYTF

D gene: TRBD1
J gene: TRBJ2-2
V gene: TRBV14
clone size: .
CDR3 length: 17
CDR3 DNA: TGTGCCAGCAGTTCCTTTAACCGGGACAGGGTCACCGGGGAGCTGTTTTTT
CDR3 protein: CASSSFNRDRVTGELFF

D gene: .
J gene: TRBJ1-3
V gene: TRBV9
clone size: few
CDR3 length: 12
CDR3 DNA: TGTGCCAGCGGCCAACATGGAAACACCATATATTTT
CDR3 protein: CASGQHGNTIYF

D gene: TRBD2
J gene: TRBJ2-1
V gene: TRBV7-2
clone size: few
CDR3 length: 12
CDR3 DNA: TGTGCCAGCAGCTTAGAGACTAGCGAGCAGTTCTTC
CDR3 protein: CASSLETSEQFF

D gene: .
J gene: TRBJ2-3
V gene: TRBV19
clone size: .
CDR3 length: 15
CDR3 DNA: TGTGCCAGCACCCGTGGGGCGGGGCCCACAGATACGCAGTATTTT
CDR3 protein: CASTRGAGPTDTQYF

D gene: .
J gene: TRBJ2-3
V gene: TRBV4-3
clone size: few
CDR3 length: 13
CDR3 DNA: TGCGCCAGCAGCCTAAGCGGCGCGGATACGCAGTATTTT
CDR3 protein: CASSLSGADTQYF

D gene: .
J gene: TRBJ1-5
V gene: TRBV7-2
clone size: many
CDR3 length: 15
CDR3 DNA: TGTGCCAGCAGCCCCTGGGGGGGGAGCAATCAGCCCCAGCATTTT
CDR3 protein: CASSPWGGSNQPQHF

D gene: .
J gene: TRBJ1-5
V gene: TRBV6-1
clone size: .
CDR3 length: 13
CDR3 DNA: TGTGCCAGCAGCCCCCAGGAGTATCAGCCCCAGCATTTT
CDR3 protein: CASSPQEYQPQHF

D gene: TRBD1
J gene: TRBJ1-2
V gene: TRBV5-4
clone size: .
CDR3 length: 14
CDR3 DNA: TGTGCCAGCAGCAGTACTACAGGGGGCTATGGCTACACCTTC
CDR3 protein: CASSSTTGGYGYTF

D gene: TRBD1
J gene: TRBJ2-7
V gene: TRBV6-6
clone size: .
CDR3 length: 14
CDR3 DNA: TGTGCCAGCACTCCGCGGGACAGGGTCGGCGAGCAGTACTTC
CDR3 protein: CASTPRDRVGEQYF

D gene: .
J gene: TRBJ2-2
V gene: TRBV4-3
clone size: .
CDR3 length: 15
CDR3 DNA: TGCGCCAGCAGCCAATCCGGAGAGCACACCGGGGAGCTGTTTTTT
CDR3 protein: CASSQSGEHTGELFF

D gene: .
J gene: TRBJ1-2
V gene: TRBV25-1
clone size: .
CDR3 length: 13
CDR3 DNA: TGTGCCAGCCCACCGGCAGGATACTATGGCTACACCTTC
CDR3 protein: CASPPAGYYGYTF

D gene: .
J gene: TRBJ1-5
V gene: TRBV28
clone size: many
CDR3 length: 13
CDR3 DNA: TGTGCCAGCAGCCAGTTATCCGGCCAGCCCCAGCATTTT
CDR3 protein: CASSQLSGQPQHF

D gene: .
J gene: TRBJ1-1
V gene: TRBV5-4
clone size: few
CDR3 length: 14
CDR3 DNA: TGTGCCAGCAGCTTGCAGGGGCAGGACACTGAAGCTTTCTTT
CDR3 protein: CASSLQGQDTEAFF

D gene: .
J gene: TRBJ2-5
V gene: TRBV29-1
clone size: few
CDR3 length: 15
CDR3 DNA: TGCAGCGTGTATCCAGGGGTGGGTTCCGAAGAGACCCAGTACTTC
CDR3 protein: CSVYPGVGSEETQYF

D gene: .
J gene: TRBJ2-3
V gene: TRBV14
clone size: many
CDR3 length: 13
CDR3 DNA: TGTGCCAGCAGTCGAGGCAGCCCAGATACGCAGTATTTT
CDR3 protein: CASSRGSPDTQYF

D gene: TRBD2
J gene: TRBJ2-1
V gene: TRBV11-2
clone size: .
CDR3 length: 15
CDR3 DNA: TGTGCCAGCAGCTTAGCTAGCGGGGAGGGGAATGAGCAGTTCTTC
CDR3 protein: CASSLASGEGNEQFF

D gene: .
J gene: TRBJ2-1
V gene: TRBV2
clone size: few
CDR3 length: 13
CDR3 DNA: TGTGCCAGCAGACTAGCCACCTACAATGAGCAGTTCTTC
CDR3 protein: CASRLATYNEQFF

D gene: TRBD1
J gene: TRBJ1-4
V gene: TRBV9
clone size: few
CDR3 length: 16
CDR3 DNA: TGTGCCAGCTCCGAGGGACAGCTAAGATCGGATGAAAAACTGTTTTTT
CDR3 protein: CASSEGQLRSDEKLFF

D gene: TRBD1
J gene: TRBJ2-5
V gene: TRBV7-2
clone size: .
CDR3 length: 14
CDR3 DNA: TGTGCCAGCAGCCCCAGACAGGGAAAAGGGACCCAGTACTTC
CDR3 protein: CASSPRQGKGTQYF

D gene: .
J gene: TRBJ2-3
V gene: TRBV4-3
clone size: few
CDR3 length: 17
CDR3 DNA: TGCGCCAGCAGCCCCCTTTGGGAGGCCCGCTCGGCAGATACGCAGTATTTT
CDR3 protein: CASSPLWEARSADTQYF

D gene: .
J gene: TRBJ2-1
V gene: TRBV7-9
clone size: many
CDR3 length: 15
CDR3 DNA: TGTGCCAGCAGCTTAAGCCTAGCGCATTACAATGAGCAGTTCTTC
CDR3 protein: CASSLSLAHYNEQFF

D gene: TRBD2
J gene: TRBJ2-1
V gene: TRBV7-2
clone size: .
CDR3 length: 15
CDR3 DNA: TGTGCCAGCAGCCCGATCGGGGGGAACTACAATGAGCAGTTCTTC
CDR3 protein: CASSPIGGNYNEQFF

D gene: .
J gene: TRBJ2-5
V gene: TRBV7-2
clone size: few
CDR3 length: 15
CDR3 DNA: TGTGCCAGCAGCTTAAAGGGGACATTTCAAGAGACCCAGTACTTC
CDR3 protein: CASSLKGTFQETQYF

D gene: TRBD2
J gene: TRBJ2-5
V gene: TRBV5-1
clone size: .
CDR3 length: 15
CDR3 DNA: TGCGCCAGCAGCTTGGGACTAGCGGGGCAAGAGACCCAGTACTTC
CDR3 protein: CASSLGLAGQETQYF

D gene: .
J gene: TRBJ2-2
V gene: TRBV7-8
clone size: .
CDR3 length: 15
CDR3 DNA: TGTGCCAGCAGTCCTAATCTTTCGAACACCGGGGAGCTGTTTTTT
CDR3 protein: CASSPNLSNTGELFF

D gene: .
J gene: TRBJ1-5
V gene: TRBV6-1
clone size: .
CDR3 length: 13
CDR3 DNA: TGTGCCAGCACTGAGAATAGCAATCAGCCCCAGCATTTT
CDR3 protein: CASTENSNQPQHF

D gene: .
J gene: TRBJ1-1
V gene: TRBV7-9
clone size: few
CDR3 length: 14
CDR3 DNA: TGTGCCAGCAGCTCGGGGGAGATTTACACTGAAGCTTTCTTT
CDR3 protein: CASSSGEIYTEAFF

D gene: .
J gene: TRBJ2-2
V gene: TRBV7-3
clone size: .
CDR3 length: 11
CDR3 DNA: TGTGCCAGCAGCTTGGCCGGGGAGCTGTTTTTT
CDR3 protein: CASSLAGELFF

D gene: TRBD1
J gene: TRBJ1-5
V gene: TRBV27
clone size: many
CDR3 length: 12
CDR3 DNA: TGTGCCATAGGGGGCGTCGGTCAGCCCCAGCATTTT
CDR3 protein: CAIGGVGQPQHF

D gene: .
J gene: TRBJ2-6
V gene: TRBV5-1
clone size: .
CDR3 length: 15
CDR3 DNA: TGCGCCAGCAGGCAGACAATGGGTGGGGCCAACGTCCTGACTTTC
CDR3 protein: CASRQTMGGANVLTF

D gene: .
J gene: TRBJ2-7
V gene: TRBV19
clone size: few
CDR3 length: 17
CDR3 DNA: TGTGCCAGTAGCGCGGGACAGGGAGAGAGCGGGAGATACGAGCAGTACTTC
CDR3 protein: CASSAGQGESGRYEQYF

D gene: .
J gene: TRBJ1-3
V gene: TRBV5-4
clone size: few
CDR3 length: 16
CDR3 DNA: TGTGCCAGCAGCTTGGGCCTCCCCGTGGCTGGAAACACCATATATTTT
CDR3 protein: CASSLGLPVAGNTIYF

D gene: TRBD1
J gene: TRBJ1-2
V gene: TRBV7-9
clone size: .
CDR3 length: 12
CDR3 DNA: TGTGCCAGCATCAGACAGGGCTCTGGCTACACCTTC
CDR3 protein: CASIRQGSGYTF

D gene: .
J gene: TRBJ1-3
V gene: TRBV6-6
clone size: many
CDR3 length: 12
CDR3 DNA: TGTGCCAGCAGTTACTCGGAAAACACCATATATTTT
CDR3 protein: CASSYSENTIYF

D gene: .
J gene: TRBJ2-4
V gene: TRBV29-1
clone size: medium-sized
CDR3 length: 15
CDR3 DNA: TGCAGCGCCCTTCAGGGGAAAGTAGCCAAAAACATTCAGTACTTC
CDR3 protein: CSALQGKVAKNIQYF

D gene: TRBD1
J gene: TRBJ2-1
V gene: TRBV25-1
clone size: .
CDR3 length: 11
CDR3 DNA: TGTGCCAGCATCAGGGACAGTGAGCAGTTCTTC
CDR3 protein: CASIRDSEQFF

D gene: TRBD1
J gene: TRBJ2-3
V gene: TRBV14
clone size: few
CDR3 length: 16
CDR3 DNA: TGTGCCAGCAGCCCCCACCTAGACAGGGATGCTGATACGCAGTATTTT
CDR3 protein: CASSPHLDRDADTQYF

D gene: .
J gene: TRBJ1-1
V gene: TRBV10-2
clone size: .
CDR3 length: 13
CDR3 DNA: TGCGCCAGCCTTAAGACCGAGCGCACTGAAGCTTTCTTT
CDR3 protein: CASLKTERTEAFF

D gene: .
J gene: TRBJ2-3
V gene: TRBV9
clone size: few
CDR3 length: 13
CDR3 DNA: TGTGCCAGCAGCGTAGTCGTAGCAGATACGCAGTATTTT
CDR3 protein: CASSVVVADTQYF

D gene: TRBD1
J gene: TRBJ1-1
V gene: TRBV11-3
clone size: many
CDR3 length: 15
CDR3 DNA: TGTGCCAGCAGCCTTGGAGGGGGCTCAGGCACTGAAGCTTTCTTT
CDR3 protein: CASSLGGGSGTEAFF

D gene: .
J gene: TRBJ1-6
V gene: TRBV7-3
clone size: .
CDR3 length: 15
CDR3 DNA: TGTGCCAGCAGCCAACAAGGGAACTATAATTCACCCCTCCACTTT
CDR3 protein: CASSQQGNYNSPLHF